The 2 T cell receptor beta chains presented below share a single source sample, sequenced in a study of blood T cells in healthy people across ages. A J-beta primer mix and a sample-barcoded 5' primer were used in a second PCR of about 7 to 12 cycles. TCRdb reanalysed the 5' RACE reads using MiXCR and keeps one entry per CDR3 protein. The profile shows 780,000 or so distinct CDR3 sequences, more than 20% of them singletons. These data also formed part of another study, on T cells of mothers and their children.

The sequenced sample was blood. These receptors all come from a boy between 10 and 17 years old in good health.

This chain joins TRBV9 and TRBJ2-1; a possible D gene is TRBD1 (5 bases). The end of the DNA aligns better with TRBJ2-7, so the J call may be wrong. Germline loops: CDR1 SGDLS, CDR2 YYNGEE. CDR3 length: 16 amino acids. DNA of the CDR3: TGTGCCAGCAGCCCACCTGGGGCTTATACCTCCTACGAGCAGTACTTC. Protein: CASSPPGAYTSYEQYF.

This chain uses TRBV7-2 with TRBJ2-1, with D perhaps matching TRBD1 (6 bases). Trimming removed 2 bases from V and 6 bases from J, with 14 bases in between. CDR3 length equals 15 residues. CDR1 and CDR2 (germline): SGHTA, FQGNSA. The CDR3 loop is CASSLSRPDSNEQFF. Here the CDR3 DNA reads TGTGCCAGCAGCTTATCGCGACCGGACAGCAATGAGCAGTTCTTC.